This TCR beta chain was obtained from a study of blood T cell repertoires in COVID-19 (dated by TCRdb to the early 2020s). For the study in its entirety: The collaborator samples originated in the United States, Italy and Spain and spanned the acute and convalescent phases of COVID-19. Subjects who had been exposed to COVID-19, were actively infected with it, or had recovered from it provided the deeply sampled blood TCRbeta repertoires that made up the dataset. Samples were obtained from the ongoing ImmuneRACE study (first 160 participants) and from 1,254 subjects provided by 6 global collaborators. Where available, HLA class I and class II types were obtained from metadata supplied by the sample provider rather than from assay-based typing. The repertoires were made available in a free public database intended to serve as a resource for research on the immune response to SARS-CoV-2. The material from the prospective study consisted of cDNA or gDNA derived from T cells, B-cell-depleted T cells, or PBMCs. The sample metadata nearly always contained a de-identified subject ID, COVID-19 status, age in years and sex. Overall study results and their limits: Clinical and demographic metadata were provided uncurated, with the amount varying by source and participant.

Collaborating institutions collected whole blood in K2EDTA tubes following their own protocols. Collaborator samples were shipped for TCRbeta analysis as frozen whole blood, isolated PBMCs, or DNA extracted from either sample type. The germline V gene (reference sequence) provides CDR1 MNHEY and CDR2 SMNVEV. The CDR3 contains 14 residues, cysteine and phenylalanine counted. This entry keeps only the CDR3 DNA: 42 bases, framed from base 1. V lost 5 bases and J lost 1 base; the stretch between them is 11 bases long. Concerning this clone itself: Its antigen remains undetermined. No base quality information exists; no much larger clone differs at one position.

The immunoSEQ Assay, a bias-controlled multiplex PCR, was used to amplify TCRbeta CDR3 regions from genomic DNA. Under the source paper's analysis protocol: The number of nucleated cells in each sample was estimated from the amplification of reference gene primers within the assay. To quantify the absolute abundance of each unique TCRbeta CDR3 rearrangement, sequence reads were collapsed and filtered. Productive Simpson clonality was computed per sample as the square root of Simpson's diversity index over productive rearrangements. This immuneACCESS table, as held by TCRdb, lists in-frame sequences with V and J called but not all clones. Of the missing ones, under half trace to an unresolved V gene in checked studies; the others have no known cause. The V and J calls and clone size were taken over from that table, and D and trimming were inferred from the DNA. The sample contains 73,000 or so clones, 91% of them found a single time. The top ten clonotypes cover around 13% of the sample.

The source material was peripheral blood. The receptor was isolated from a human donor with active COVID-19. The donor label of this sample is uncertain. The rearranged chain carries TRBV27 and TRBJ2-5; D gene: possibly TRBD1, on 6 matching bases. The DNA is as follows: TGTGCCAGCAGTCCGTGGACAGCCCAAGAGACCCAGTACTTC. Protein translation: CASSPWTAQETQYF.